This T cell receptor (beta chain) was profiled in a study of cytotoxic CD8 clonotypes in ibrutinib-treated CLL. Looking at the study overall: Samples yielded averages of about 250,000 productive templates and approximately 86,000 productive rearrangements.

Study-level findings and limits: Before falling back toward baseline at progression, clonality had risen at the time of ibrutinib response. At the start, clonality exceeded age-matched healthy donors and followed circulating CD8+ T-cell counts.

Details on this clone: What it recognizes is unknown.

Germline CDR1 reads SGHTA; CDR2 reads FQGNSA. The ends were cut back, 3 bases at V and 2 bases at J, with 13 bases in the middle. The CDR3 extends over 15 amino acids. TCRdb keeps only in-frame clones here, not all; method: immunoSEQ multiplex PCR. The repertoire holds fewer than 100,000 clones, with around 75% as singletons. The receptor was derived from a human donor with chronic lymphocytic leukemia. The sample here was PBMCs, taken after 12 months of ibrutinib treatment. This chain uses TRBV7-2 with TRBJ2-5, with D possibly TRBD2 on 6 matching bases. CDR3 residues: CASSFPGGIQETQYF. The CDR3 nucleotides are TGTGCCAGCAGCTTTCCGGGCGGGATACAAGAGACCCAGTACTTC.